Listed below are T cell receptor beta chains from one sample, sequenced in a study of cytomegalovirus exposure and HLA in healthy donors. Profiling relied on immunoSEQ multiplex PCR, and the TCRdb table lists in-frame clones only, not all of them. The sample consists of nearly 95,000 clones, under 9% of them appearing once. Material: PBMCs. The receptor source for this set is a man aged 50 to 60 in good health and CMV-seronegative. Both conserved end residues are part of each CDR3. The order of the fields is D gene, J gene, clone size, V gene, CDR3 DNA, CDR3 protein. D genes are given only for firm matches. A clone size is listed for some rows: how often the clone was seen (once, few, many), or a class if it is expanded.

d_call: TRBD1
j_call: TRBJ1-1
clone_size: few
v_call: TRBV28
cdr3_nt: TGTGCCAGCAGTTCGGGACAGGGAACGACTGAAGCTTTCTTT
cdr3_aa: CASSSGQGTTEAFF

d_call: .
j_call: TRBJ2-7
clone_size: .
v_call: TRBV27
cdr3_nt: TGTGCCAGCAGTTCCGCCCTGACAGATCTTTGGGAGCAGTACTTC
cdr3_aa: CASSSALTDLWEQYF

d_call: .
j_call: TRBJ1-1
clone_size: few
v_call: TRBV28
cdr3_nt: TGTGCCAGCTGCGAGGGAGAGACTGAAGCTTTCTTT
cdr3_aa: CASCEGETEAFF

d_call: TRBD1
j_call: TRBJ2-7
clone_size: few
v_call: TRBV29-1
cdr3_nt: TGCAGCGTTCGTTGGACAGGGAACTACGAGCAGTACTTC
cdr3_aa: CSVRWTGNYEQYF

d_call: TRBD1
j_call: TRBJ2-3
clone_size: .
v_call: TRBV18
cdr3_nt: TGTGCCACCCGGTGGACAGGGGGTGCGGCTAGCACAGATACGCAGTATTTT
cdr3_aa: CATRWTGGAASTDTQYF

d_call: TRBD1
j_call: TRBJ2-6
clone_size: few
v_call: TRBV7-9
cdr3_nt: TGTGCCAGCAGCGCGGGACAGGGAAGGACTGGGGCCAACGTCCTGACTTTC
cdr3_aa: CASSAGQGRTGANVLTF

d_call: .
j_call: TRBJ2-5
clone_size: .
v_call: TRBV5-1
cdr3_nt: TGCGCCAGCAGCTCCGCTCGAGGGCTCCAAGAGACCCATTACTTC
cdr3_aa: CASSSARGLQETHYF

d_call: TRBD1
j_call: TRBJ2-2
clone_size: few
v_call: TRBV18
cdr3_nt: TGTGCCAGCTCACCCAACAGGGGGGACACCGGGGAGCTGTTTTTT
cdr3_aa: CASSPNRGDTGELFF

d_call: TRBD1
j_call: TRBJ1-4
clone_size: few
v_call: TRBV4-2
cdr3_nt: TGTGCCAGCAGCCAAGATGACAGGGATGAAAAACTGTTTTTT
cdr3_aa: CASSQDDRDEKLFF

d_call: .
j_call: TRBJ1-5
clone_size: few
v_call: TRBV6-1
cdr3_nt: TGTGCCAGCAGTGGCACGGGGATTCAGCCCCAGCATTTT
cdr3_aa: CASSGTGIQPQHF

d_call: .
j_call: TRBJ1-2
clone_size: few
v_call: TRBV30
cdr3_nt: TGTGCCCTGCTGGTCTTAGCCTATGGCTACACCTTC
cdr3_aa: CALLVLAYGYTF

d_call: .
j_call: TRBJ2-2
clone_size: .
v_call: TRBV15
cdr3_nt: TGTGCCACCAGCTACAGGAGGAACACCGGGGAGCTGTTTTTT
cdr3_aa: CATSYRRNTGELFF

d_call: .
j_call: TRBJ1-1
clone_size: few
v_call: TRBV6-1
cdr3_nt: TGTGCCAGCAGGAGGGTCGTGGACACTGAAGCTTTCTTT
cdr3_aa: CASRRVVDTEAFF

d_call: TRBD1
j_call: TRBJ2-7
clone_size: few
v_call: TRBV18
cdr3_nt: TGTGCCAGCTCACCTCAGAAAAGGGGGCCCTACGAGCAGTACTTC
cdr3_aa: CASSPQKRGPYEQYF

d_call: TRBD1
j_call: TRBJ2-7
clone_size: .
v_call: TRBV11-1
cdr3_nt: TGTGCCAGCAGTCCCGGGACAGCAAAGAACTACGAGCAGTACTTC
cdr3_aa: CASSPGTAKNYEQYF

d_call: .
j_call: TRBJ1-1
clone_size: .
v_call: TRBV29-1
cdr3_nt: TGCAGCGTTGCAAACACAGGGTTCTCTGAAGCTTTCTTT
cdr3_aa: CSVANTGFSEAFF

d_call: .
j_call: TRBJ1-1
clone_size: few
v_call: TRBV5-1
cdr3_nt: TGCGCCAGCAGCTTAACGGGGGCTGAAGCTTTCTTT
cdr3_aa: CASSLTGAEAFF

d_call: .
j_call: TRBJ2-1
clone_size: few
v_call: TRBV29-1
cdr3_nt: TGCAGCGTTGTTTTGGAATCCAGGGCGAGGAATGAGCAGTTCTTC
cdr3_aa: CSVVLESRARNEQFF

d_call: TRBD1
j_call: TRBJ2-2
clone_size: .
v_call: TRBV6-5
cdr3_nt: TGTGCCAGCAGTTACAACAGGGGAGCCGGGGAGCTGTTTTTT
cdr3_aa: CASSYNRGAGELFF

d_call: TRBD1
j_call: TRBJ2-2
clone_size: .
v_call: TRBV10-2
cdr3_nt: TGCGCCAGCAGCAGTGTGGGGGTTGGACAGGGTAACACCGGGGAGCTGTTTTTT
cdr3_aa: CASSSVGVGQGNTGELFF

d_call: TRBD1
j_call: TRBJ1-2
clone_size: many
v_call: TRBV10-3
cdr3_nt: TGTGCCATCAGACCACAGGGGGCGGAGGATGGCTACACCTTC
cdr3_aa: CAIRPQGAEDGYTF

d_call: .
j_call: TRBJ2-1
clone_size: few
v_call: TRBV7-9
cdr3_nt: TGTGCCAGCAGCTTCTTAGAGGGGAGACAGGTTTACAATGAGCAGTTCTTC
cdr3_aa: CASSFLEGRQVYNEQFF

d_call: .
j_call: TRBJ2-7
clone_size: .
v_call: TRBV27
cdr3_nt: TGTGCCAGCAGTTTAAGGGGGGGCGTCTCCTACGAGCAGTACTTC
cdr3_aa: CASSLRGGVSYEQYF

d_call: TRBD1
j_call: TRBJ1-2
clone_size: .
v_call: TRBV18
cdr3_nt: TGTGCCAGCTCACCGGACAGGCAATATGGCTACACCTTC
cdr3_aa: CASSPDRQYGYTF

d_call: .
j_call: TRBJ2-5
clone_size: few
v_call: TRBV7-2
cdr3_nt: TGTGCCAGCAGCTTAGTCCGGAGAGAAGAGACCCAGTACTTC
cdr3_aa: CASSLVRREETQYF